The T cell receptor beta chain described here comes from a study of OX40 agonist ivuxolimab in advanced cancers. Regarding the study in general: The costimulatory receptor OX40 (CD134) was targeted by ivuxolimab, a fully human IgG2 agonistic monoclonal antibody. The point of sequencing TCRbeta in the periphery was to test whether ivuxolimab changed TCR sequence diversity and drove clonal T-cell expansion. Of the roughly 54 dose-escalation patients, hepatocellular carcinoma was present in roughly 19, melanoma in roughly 15, renal cell carcinoma in 9 and head and neck cancer in 9. The paper describes the monotherapy dose-escalation part (N of about 47 patients) of the phase I trial of ivuxolimab. Partial responses occurred in three dose-escalation patients: two with cutaneous melanoma and one with hepatocellular carcinoma. The dose-escalation cohort was around 83% male with a mean age of approximately 60 years, ranging from about 20 to 85. Patients were allowed to have had prior anti-PD-1, anti-PD-L1 or anti-CTLA-4 therapy, and around 40% of the dose-escalation patients had previously received checkpoint inhibitors. Intravenous ivuxolimab was administered to patients every 2 weeks at six dose levels: 0.01, 0.1, 0.3, 1.5, 3 and 10 mg/kg.

For sequencing of the TCRbeta CDR3 region, genomic DNA was extracted from the sorted cells. The immunoSEQ Assay was used to sequence the TCRbeta CDR3 regions. Imported from immuneACCESS, the table was reduced by TCRdb to in-frame sequences with V and J called. These copies leave out some clones; in studies compared against another copy, an unresolved V gene accounts for under half, and the cause of the remainder is not known. The sample data list about 27,000 clones, and roughly 80% of these were observed just once. The ten most abundant clones make up about 29% of the sample. Patients with autoimmune disease history or receiving systemic immunosuppression were excluded from the trial. Peripheral blood for TCR sequencing was collected from all dose cohorts at baseline, on cycle 4 day 1, and on cycle 7 day 1. The samples were taken from a phase I, first-in-human, multicenter, open-label dose-escalation trial of ivuxolimab. Adults with locally advanced or metastatic melanoma, renal cell carcinoma, hepatocellular carcinoma or head and neck squamous cell carcinoma were enrolled in the trial. Before TCR sequencing, CD4+ T cells and CD8+ T cells from peripheral blood were sorted into separate populations.

What the study reported, not specific to this receptor: On average, CD8+ T cells showed more expanded clones than CD4+ T cells after ivuxolimab. The antigen specificity of the clonally expanded peripheral T cells was not determined. Clonal expansion of both CD4+ and CD8+ blood T cells was observed from baseline to week 6 at doses 0.1 to 3.0 mg/kg. Partial responders in the 0.1-3.0 mg/kg groups had among the lowest normalized peripheral clonal expansion, especially among CD8+ T cells. Low levels of normalized T-cell clonal expansion were also seen in some nonresponding patients.

Trimming takes 4 bases from V and 0 bases from J, and the germline ends sit 17 bases apart. CDR1 and CDR2, per the germline V gene, are SGHDT and YYEEEE. The CDR3 measures 16 amino acids from cysteine to phenylalanine. The retained sequence is limited to the CDR3, 48 bases, with the frame set at the first base. A word on this clone: It lacks a known antigen. Qualities for individual bases were not recorded, and no much larger clone is one base off.

Sequenced material: CD4+ or CD8+ T cells sorted from blood, taken in a trial of the OX40 agonist ivuxolimab. This TCR was recovered from an adult with an advanced solid tumor such as melanoma, head and neck, liver or kidney cancer. The chain couples TRBV5-6 to TRBJ2-7; the best D guess is TRBD2, with 7 bases matching. The CDR3 amino acid sequence is: CASSGGGTGHSYEQYF. The DNA reads as follows: TGTGCCAGCAGCGGGGGGGGCACAGGGCACTCCTACGAGCAGTACTTC.